A single sample gave rise to the 23 T cell receptor beta chains below, sequenced in a study of T-cell reconstitution after alpha-beta-depleted transplantation in children (dated by TCRdb to the mid-2010s). The protocol used for the library was PCR. The instrument given in TCRdb is Illumina HiSeq 2500. To normalize quantification of the TCRbeta repertoire, the TCR libraries were built with molecular barcoding that relied on unique molecular identifiers. TCRdb passed the public sequencing reads through fastp at Q25 and MiXCR, retaining productive beta sequences. When rows share a CDR3 protein, they turn into one entry using the most common DNA and genes. The table for this sample lists hundreds of thousands of distinct CDR3 sequences; roughly a tenth of them were counted only once. The ten most abundant clones make up roughly 4% of the sample. The sample here was PBMCs from the stem cell graft donor, taken from the stem cell graft. These receptor sequences come from a human donor who donated a stem cell graft to a child with acute myeloid leukemia.

This clonotype was seen at least ten times. J is TRBJ2-4 and V is TRBV15, with D perhaps TRBD2 (5 bases). Trimming took off 1 base at V and 0 bases at J, with 10 bases between the two ends. The CDR3 is made up of 16 amino acids. CDR1 is LNHNV, CDR2 YYDKDF, per germline (reference sequence). CDR3 residues: CATSRGLAGAKNIQYF. CDR3 sequence (DNA): TGTGCCACCAGCAGAGGACTGGCGGGAGCCAAAAACATTCAGTACTTC.

The CDR3 nucleotides are TGTGCCAGCAGCCGGACTAGCGTCGGGGTATACGAGCAGTACTTC. Protein: CASSRTSVGVYEQYF. This rearrangement joins TRBV12-3 or TRBV12-4 to TRBJ2-7, with 9 positions matching TRBD2. The CDR3 is 15 amino acids. V trimming: 6 bases; J trimming: 4 bases; junction bases outside the gene matches: 10.

This clonotype has at least ten counts. This chain links TRBV29-1 with TRBJ2-5, with 9 bases that match TRBD1. CDR1 SQVTM and CDR2 ANQGSEA come from the germline V gene. CDR3 length equals 17 residues. The junction had 17 bases not matched to a gene; V was cut back by 7 bases and J by 2 bases. In nucleotides, the CDR3 is TGCAGCGCTAAAAGACAGGGGGAGGTTTTGACACAAGAGACCCAGTACTTC. As protein: CSAKRQGEVLTQETQYF.

V and J are TRBV9 and TRBJ2-6, with D possibly TRBD2 on 6 matching bases. V was clipped by 0 bases and J by 0 bases, with 13 bases between them. Germline V gives CDR1 SGDLS, CDR2 YYNGEE. This CDR3 is built from 18 residues. The CDR3, as DNA: TGTGCCAGCAGCGTAGTTGGAGGGGTGCTCTCTGGGGCCAACGTCCTGACTTTC. Its translation is CASSVVGGVLSGANVLTF.

This clonotype was counted a single time. The chain has TRBV9 and TRBJ2-2; possible D gene TRBD1, 5 bases. The germline V gene has CDR1 SGDLS and CDR2 YYNGEE. Trimming removed 4 bases at V and 4 bases at J, with 14 bases between. The CDR3 consists of 15 residues. The DNA of the CDR3 is TGTGCCAGCAGCCCAGAGACAGCTATCACCGGGGAGCTGTTTTTT. It codes for CASSPETAITGELFF.

This clonotype was picked up many times. This sequence joins TRBV4-2 and TRBJ2-1; 10 bases agree with TRBD1. Looked up from germline, CDR1 is LGHNA and CDR2 is YNFKEQ. The junction had 4 bases not matched to a gene; V was cut back by 1 base and J by 4 bases. This CDR3 is 16 amino acids long. The CDR3 is CASSQAGTGDYNEQFF. The CDR3 DNA is TGTGCCAGCAGCCAAGCCGGGACAGGGGATTACAATGAGCAGTTCTTC.

The rearrangement joins TRBV15 to TRBJ1-2; D call uncertain. Germline V gene sequence: CDR1 LNHNV, CDR2 YYDKDF (reference sequence). There are 15 residues in the CDR3. The germline V and J ends were trimmed by 1 base and 0 bases, with 9 bases remaining between them. Here the CDR3 reads CATSRAPDANYGYTF. DNA of the CDR3: TGTGCCACCAGCAGAGCACCAGACGCTAACTATGGCTACACCTTC.

The V and J genes are TRBV6-2 or TRBV6-3 and TRBJ2-1, with 10 bases lining up with TRBD2. Germline CDR1 is MNHEY and CDR2 is SVGEGT. V dropped 8 bases and J dropped 3; count of bases not matched to a gene: 13. This CDR3 has 17 residues. The CDR3 protein is CASQVRASGRYYNEQFF. The DNA for the CDR3 is TGTGCCAGCCAAGTTAGGGCTAGCGGGAGATACTACAATGAGCAGTTCTTC.

The CDR3 is CASSFGGQGPETQYF. The CDR3 coding sequence is TGTGCCAGCAGCTTTGGAGGGCAGGGTCCGGAGACCCAGTACTTC. The rearrangement uses TRBV7-9 and TRBJ2-5, with D possibly matching TRBD2 (6 bases). Trimming stripped 3 bases from V and 5 bases from J, with 16 bases between. The CDR3 totals 15 residues. The germline V gene encodes CDR1 SEHNR and CDR2 FQNEAQ (reference sequence).

The chain uses TRBV12-3 or TRBV12-4 and TRBJ1-1; perhaps TRBD1 as D (5 bases). The CDR3 is 16 residues long. V was trimmed by 5 bases and J by 0 bases, leaving 16 bases between them. The CDR3 DNA reads as TGTGCCAGCAGTCTCCGGGACGGGCCCATGAACACTGAAGCTTTCTTT. This gives the protein CASSLRDGPMNTEAFF.

The sample holds a few counts of this clonotype. The gene calls are TRBV6-2 or TRBV6-3 and TRBJ2-7; TRBD2 is a possible D gene (6 bases). The CDR3 sequence is 15 residues long. Between the trimmed V and J ends, which lost 5 bases and 3 bases, there was a span of 17 bases. Germline V CDR1 and CDR2: MNHEY, SVGEGT. CDR3 in amino acids: CASSPPGLDLYEQYF. Written as DNA, the CDR3 is TGTGCCAGCAGTCCACCGGGACTGGACCTCTACGAGCAGTACTTC.

The chain links TRBV20-1 to TRBJ2-1, with D perhaps given as TRBD1 or TRBD2 (6 bases each). V lost 3 bases and J lost 6, with 12 bases in between. This CDR3 comprises 13 residues. Germline V gives CDR1 DFQATT, CDR2 SNEGSKA (reference sequence). The CDR3 sequence is CSARGAGRNEQFF. For the CDR3, the DNA is TGCAGTGCTAGGGGGGCGGGACGCAATGAGCAGTTCTTC.

This clonotype was seen at least ten times. J is TRBJ2-1 and V is TRBV29-1; D is unclear. The V end lost 3 bases, the J end lost 7 bases, and 7 bases lay between the germline ends. Germline lookup yields CDR1 SQVTM and CDR2 ANQGSEA. The CDR3 loop spans 11 amino acids. The CDR3 here is CSVDQKNEQFF. The CDR3, as DNA: TGCAGCGTTGACCAGAAGAATGAGCAGTTCTTC.

This clonotype was seen only a few times. The CDR3 sequence: CASSQGDIAGAGETQYF. For the CDR3, the DNA is TGTGCCAGCAGCCAAGGCGATATAGCGGGAGCTGGGGAGACCCAGTACTTC. This sequence joins TRBV4-2 and TRBJ2-5, with 9 bases identical to TRBD2. Germline lookup yields CDR1 LGHNA and CDR2 YNFKEQ. This CDR3 spans 17 amino acids. V lost 1 base, J lost 5 bases, and 11 bases stayed unmatched.

This clonotype has just a few counts. V gene TRBV27 combines with J gene TRBJ2-4, with a weak D call TRBD1 (5 bases). Germline CDR1 reads MNHEY; CDR2 reads SMNVEV (reference sequence). The CDR3 contains 13 residues. V shed 3 bases and J shed 9 bases, with 12 bases lying between them. CDR3 DNA sequence: TGTGCCAGCAGTTTTTCAGGGTTGAGCATTCAGTACTTC. Its protein is CASSFSGLSIQYF.

A few counts support this clonotype. V is TRBV11-2 and J is TRBJ2-7; tentative D call: TRBD2 (5 bases). This CDR3 spans 17 amino acids. V was shortened by 3 bases and J by 2 bases, with 20 bases between the two germline ends. The germline CDR1 and CDR2 sequences are SGHAT and FQNNGV. The CDR3 sequence: CASSFMADLASTYEQYF. In DNA form, the CDR3 reads TGTGCCAGCAGCTTCATGGCGGATCTAGCATCCACCTACGAGCAGTACTTC.

This clonotype came up many times. This chain connects TRBV29-1 to TRBJ2-5; tentatively, D is TRBD1 or TRBD2 (6 bases each). Germline-derived CDR1 and CDR2 are SQVTM and ANQGSEA. This CDR3 is 13 amino acids long. V lost 7 bases to trimming and J lost 2 bases, with 14 bases between them. The CDR3 sequence is CSAYEGGQETQYF. CDR3 DNA sequence: TGCAGCGCCTACGAAGGGGGGCAAGAGACCCAGTACTTC.

This clonotype was seen repeatedly, ten times or more. The J gene is TRBJ1-3, the V gene TRBV12-3 or TRBV12-4; no clear D. The germline V and J ends were trimmed by 0 bases and 0 bases, with 9 bases remaining between them. The CDR3 spans 16 residues. CDR3 DNA sequence: TGTGCCAGCAGTTTAGCGCACGGCGGCTCTGGAAACACCATATATTTT. Its protein is CASSLAHGGSGNTIYF.

The chain recombines TRBV20-1 with TRBJ2-1; 10 nucleotides agree with TRBD2. This CDR3 has 18 residues. V shed 6 bases and J 9 bases; nucleotides not matched to a gene: 23. Germline-derived CDR1 and CDR2 are DFQATT and SNEGSKA (reference sequence). The CDR3 loop is CSAAGHEAGGPWASEQFF. The CDR3 DNA sequence: TGCAGTGCCGCCGGACATGAAGCGGGAGGGCCCTGGGCGAGTGAGCAGTTCTTC.

The rearrangement links TRBV18 to TRBJ2-1, with TRBD1 as a possible D gene (5 bases). Deletions cut 2 bases from V and 9 bases from J, with 17 bases between. The CDR3 extends over 15 amino acids. Per germline, CDR1 KGHSH and CDR2 LQKENI. The CDR3 protein is CASSPVQQRRGEQFF. The DNA for the CDR3 is TGTGCCAGCTCACCAGTGCAGCAAAGAAGGGGTGAGCAGTTCTTC. Supplemented by reference TRBV18 and TRBJ2-1, the full variable domain reads NAGVMQNPRHLVRRRGQEARLRCSPMKGHSHVYWYRQLPEEGLKFMVYLQKENIIDESGMPKERFSAEFPKEGPSILRIQQVVRGDSAAYFCASSPVQQRRGEQFFGPGTRLTVL.

The chain employs TRBV5-1 and TRBJ2-3, with no clear D. V lost 2 bases and J 2 bases, leaving 9 bases between the germline ends. Germline loops: CDR1 SGHRS, CDR2 YFSETQ. CDR3 size: 14 residues. CDR3 sequence (DNA): TGCGCCAGCAGCTTCCGCGAGAACACAGATACGCAGTATTTT. Residues: CASSFRENTDTQYF.

This clonotype was detected a few times. This chain uses TRBV6-5 with TRBJ2-1; TRBD2 matches at 12 bases. This CDR3 spans 15 amino acids. Unmatched junction bases numbered 3, after V lost 3 bases and J lost 6 bases. Germline V CDR1 and CDR2: MNHEY, SVGAGI. The CDR3, as DNA: TGTGCCAGCAGTTATCGACTAGCGGGAGTCAATGAGCAGTTCTTC. Amino acids: CASSYRLAGVNEQFF.

This clonotype turned up a few times. V gene TRBV5-5 combines with J gene TRBJ1-5; D gene unclear. CDR3 length equals 14 residues. V dropped 0 bases and J dropped 5 bases, with 9 bases sitting between them. Per germline, CDR1 SGHKS and CDR2 YYEKEE (reference sequence). CDR3 sequence (DNA): TGTGCCAGCAGCTTGGGTGGGGAGGATCAGCCCCAGCATTTT. Translated, it gives CASSLGGEDQPQHF.